This paragraph covers one TCR beta chain sequence. This specimen belongs to a study of response to subunit inactivated influenza vaccine. V gave up 6 bases and J gave up 8 bases, with 14 bases separating them. The CDR3 has 13 residues. The germline CDR1 and CDR2 sequences are MNHEY and SVGEGT. MiXCR, run by TCRdb on the RT-PCR reads, gives a single entry per CDR3 protein. Here the sample spans about 650,000 distinct CDR3 sequences, less than 20% being singletons. The source material was PBMCs from blood, sampled roughly 12 days after vaccination. The TCR comes from a man aged 45 to 65 who received an inactivated influenza vaccine. This chain uses TRBV6-2 or TRBV6-3 with TRBJ2-1, with D possibly matching TRBD2 (5 bases). Here the CDR3 DNA reads TGTGCCAGCAGACCGAACGGGAATCATGAGCAGTTCTTC. As protein: CASRPNGNHEQFF.